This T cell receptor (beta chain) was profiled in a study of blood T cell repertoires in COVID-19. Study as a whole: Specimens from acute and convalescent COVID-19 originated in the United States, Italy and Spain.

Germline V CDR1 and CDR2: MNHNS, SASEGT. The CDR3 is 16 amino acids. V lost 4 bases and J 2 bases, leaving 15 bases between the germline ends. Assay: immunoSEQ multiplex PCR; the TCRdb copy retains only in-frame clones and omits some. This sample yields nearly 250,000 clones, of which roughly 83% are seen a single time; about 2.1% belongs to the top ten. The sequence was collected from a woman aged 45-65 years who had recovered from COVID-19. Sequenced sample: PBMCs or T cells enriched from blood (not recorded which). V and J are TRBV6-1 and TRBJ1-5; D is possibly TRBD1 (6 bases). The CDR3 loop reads CASSAYRSGGNQPQHF. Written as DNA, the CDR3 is TGTGCCAGCAGTGCTTACAGATCAGGGGGCAATCAGCCCCAGCATTTT.